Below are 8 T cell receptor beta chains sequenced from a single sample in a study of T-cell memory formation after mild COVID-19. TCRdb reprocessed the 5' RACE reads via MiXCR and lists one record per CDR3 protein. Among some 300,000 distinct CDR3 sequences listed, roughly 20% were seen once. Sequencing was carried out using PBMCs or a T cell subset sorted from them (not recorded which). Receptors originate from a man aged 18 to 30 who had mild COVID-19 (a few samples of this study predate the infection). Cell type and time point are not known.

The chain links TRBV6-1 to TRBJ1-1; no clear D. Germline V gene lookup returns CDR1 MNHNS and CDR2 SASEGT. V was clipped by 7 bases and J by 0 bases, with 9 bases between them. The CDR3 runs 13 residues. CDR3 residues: CASNLGLNTEAFF. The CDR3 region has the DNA TGTGCCAGCAATCTGGGCTTGAACACTGAAGCTTTCTTT.

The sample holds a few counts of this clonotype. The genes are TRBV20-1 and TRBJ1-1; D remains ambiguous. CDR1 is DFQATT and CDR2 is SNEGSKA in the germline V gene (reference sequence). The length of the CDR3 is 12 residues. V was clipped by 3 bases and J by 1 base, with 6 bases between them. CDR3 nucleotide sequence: TGCAGTGCTAGCACACCGAACACTGAAGCTTTCTTT. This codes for CSASTPNTEAFF.

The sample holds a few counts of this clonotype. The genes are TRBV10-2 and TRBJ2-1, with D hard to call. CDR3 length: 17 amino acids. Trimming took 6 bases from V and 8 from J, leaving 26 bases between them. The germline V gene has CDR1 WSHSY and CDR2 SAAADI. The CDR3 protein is CASSARVRTGAGYEQFF. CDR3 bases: TGCGCCAGCAGCGCCCGAGTCCGGACCGGCGCCGGCTATGAGCAGTTCTTC.

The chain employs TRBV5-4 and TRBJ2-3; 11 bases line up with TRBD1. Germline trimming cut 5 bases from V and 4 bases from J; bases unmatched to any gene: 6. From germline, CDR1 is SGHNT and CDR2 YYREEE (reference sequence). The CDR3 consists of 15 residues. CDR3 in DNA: TGTGCCAGCAGTTGGGACAGGGGGGGGTCAGATACGCAGTATTTT. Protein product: CASSWDRGGSDTQYF. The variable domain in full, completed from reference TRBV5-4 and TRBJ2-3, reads ETGVTQSPTHLIKTRGQQVTLRCSSQSGHNTVSWYQQALGQGPQFIFQYYREEENGRGNFPPRFSGLQFPNYSSELNVNALELDDSALYLCASSWDRGGSDTQYFGPGTRLTVL.

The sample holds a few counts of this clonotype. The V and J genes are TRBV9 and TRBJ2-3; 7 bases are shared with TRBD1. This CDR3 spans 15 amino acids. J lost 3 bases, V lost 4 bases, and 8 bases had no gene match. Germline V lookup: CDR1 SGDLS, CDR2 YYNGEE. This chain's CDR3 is CASSFGDRGTDTQYF. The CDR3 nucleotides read TGTGCCAGCAGCTTCGGGGACAGAGGGACAGATACGCAGTATTTT.

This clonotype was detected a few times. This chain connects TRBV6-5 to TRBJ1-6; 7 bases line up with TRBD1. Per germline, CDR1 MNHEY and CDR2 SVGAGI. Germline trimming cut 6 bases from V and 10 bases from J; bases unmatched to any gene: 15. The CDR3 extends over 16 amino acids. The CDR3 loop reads CASRANRGSDRSPLHF. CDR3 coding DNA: TGTGCCAGCAGGGCCAACAGGGGTTCGGATAGATCACCCCTCCACTTT.

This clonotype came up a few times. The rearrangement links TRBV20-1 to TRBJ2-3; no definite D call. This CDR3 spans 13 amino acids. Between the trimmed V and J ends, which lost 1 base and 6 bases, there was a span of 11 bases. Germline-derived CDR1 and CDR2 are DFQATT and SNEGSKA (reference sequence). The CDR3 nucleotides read TGCAGTGCTAGAGGACTCTTGCTGGATACGCAGTATTTT. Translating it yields CSARGLLLDTQYF.

CDR3 region: CSVEDLGGMETQYF. CDR3 nucleotide sequence: TGCAGCGTTGAAGATCTGGGGGGTATGGAGACCCAGTACTTC. V is TRBV29-1 and J is TRBJ2-5; weak D call: TRBD2 (6 bases). The CDR3 covers 14 residues. V lost 0 bases and J 5 bases, leaving 13 bases between the germline ends. The germline CDR1 and CDR2 sequences are SQVTM and ANQGSEA. The full variable domain, rest sourced from reference TRBV29-1 and TRBJ2-5, is SAVISQKPSRDICQRGTSLTIQCQVDSQVTMMFWYRQQPGQSLTLIATANQGSEATYESGFVIDKFPISRPNLTFSTLTVSNMSPEDSSIYLCSVEDLGGMETQYFGPGTRLLVL.